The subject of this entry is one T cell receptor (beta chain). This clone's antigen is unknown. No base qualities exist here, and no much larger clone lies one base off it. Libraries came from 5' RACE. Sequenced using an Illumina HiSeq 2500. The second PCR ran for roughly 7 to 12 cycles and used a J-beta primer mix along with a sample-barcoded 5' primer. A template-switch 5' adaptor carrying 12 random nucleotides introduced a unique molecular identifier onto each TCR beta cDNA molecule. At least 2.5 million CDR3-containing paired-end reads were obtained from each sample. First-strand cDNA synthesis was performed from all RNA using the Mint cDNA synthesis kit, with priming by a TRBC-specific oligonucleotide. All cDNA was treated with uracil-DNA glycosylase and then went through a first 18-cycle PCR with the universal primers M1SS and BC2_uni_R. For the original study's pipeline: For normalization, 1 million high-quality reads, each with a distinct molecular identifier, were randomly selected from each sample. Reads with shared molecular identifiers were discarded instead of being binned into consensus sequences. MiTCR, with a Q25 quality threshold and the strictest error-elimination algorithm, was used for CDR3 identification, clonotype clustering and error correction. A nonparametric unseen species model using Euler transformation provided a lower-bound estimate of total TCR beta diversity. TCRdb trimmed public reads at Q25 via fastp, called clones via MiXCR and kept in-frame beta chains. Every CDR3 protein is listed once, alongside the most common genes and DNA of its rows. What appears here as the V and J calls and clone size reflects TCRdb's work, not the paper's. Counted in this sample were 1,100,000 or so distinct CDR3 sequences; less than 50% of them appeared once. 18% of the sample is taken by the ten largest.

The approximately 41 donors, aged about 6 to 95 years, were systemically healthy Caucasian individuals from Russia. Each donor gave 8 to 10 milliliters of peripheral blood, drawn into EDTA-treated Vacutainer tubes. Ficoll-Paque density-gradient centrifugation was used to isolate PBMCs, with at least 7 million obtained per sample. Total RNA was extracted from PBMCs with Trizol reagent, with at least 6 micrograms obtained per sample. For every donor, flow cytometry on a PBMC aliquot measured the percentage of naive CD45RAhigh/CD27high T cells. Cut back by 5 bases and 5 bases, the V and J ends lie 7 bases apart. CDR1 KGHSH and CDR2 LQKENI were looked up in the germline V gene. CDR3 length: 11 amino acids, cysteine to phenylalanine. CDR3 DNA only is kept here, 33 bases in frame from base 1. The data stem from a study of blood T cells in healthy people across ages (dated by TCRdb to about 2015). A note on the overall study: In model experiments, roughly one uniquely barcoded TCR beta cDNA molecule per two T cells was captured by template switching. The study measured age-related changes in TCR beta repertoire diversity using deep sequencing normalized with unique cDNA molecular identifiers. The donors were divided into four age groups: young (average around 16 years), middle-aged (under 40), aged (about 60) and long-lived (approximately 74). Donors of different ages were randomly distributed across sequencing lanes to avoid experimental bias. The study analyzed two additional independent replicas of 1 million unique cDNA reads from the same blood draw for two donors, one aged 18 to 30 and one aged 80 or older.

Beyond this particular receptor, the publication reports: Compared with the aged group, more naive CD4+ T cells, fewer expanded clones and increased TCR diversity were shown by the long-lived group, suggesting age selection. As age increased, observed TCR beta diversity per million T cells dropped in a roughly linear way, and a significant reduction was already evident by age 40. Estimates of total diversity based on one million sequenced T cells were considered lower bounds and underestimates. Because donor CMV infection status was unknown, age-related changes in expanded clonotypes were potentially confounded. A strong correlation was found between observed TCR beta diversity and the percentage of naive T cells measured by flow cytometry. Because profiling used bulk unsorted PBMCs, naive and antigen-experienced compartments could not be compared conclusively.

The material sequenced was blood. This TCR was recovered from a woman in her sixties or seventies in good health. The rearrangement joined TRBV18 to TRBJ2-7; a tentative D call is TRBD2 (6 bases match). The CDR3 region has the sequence CASSTGDEQYF. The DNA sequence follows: TGTGCCAGCTCAACGGGGGACGAGCAGTACTTC. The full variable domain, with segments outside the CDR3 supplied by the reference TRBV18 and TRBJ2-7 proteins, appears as NAGVMQNPRHLVRRRGQEARLRCSPMKGHSHVYWYRQLPEEGLKFMVYLQKENIIDESGMPKERFSAEFPKEGPSILRIQQVVRGDSAAYFCASSTGDEQYFGPGTRLTVT.